Reported below is one T cell receptor beta chain. This sample stems from a study of T-cell memory formation after mild COVID-19. In TCRdb, the 5' RACE reads were re-called with MiXCR into one record per CDR3 protein. The table includes fewer than 350,000 distinct CDR3 sequences, about 16% detected once. This sequence originates from a man aged 18 to 30 who had mild COVID-19 (a few samples of this study predate the infection). Cell type and time point are not known. The material sequenced was PBMCs or a T cell subset sorted from them (not recorded which).

The CDR3, as DNA: TGTGCCAGCAGCTTTCGGACAGGGCCTTTCTACGAGCAGTACTTC. Protein sequence: CASSFRTGPFYEQYF. The V gene is TRBV7-9, the J gene TRBJ2-7; 8 positions match TRBD1. V shed 3 bases, J shed 3 bases, and the junction held 7 bases outside the gene matches. This CDR3 has 15 amino acids. Germline loops: CDR1 SEHNR, CDR2 FQNEAQ (reference sequence).